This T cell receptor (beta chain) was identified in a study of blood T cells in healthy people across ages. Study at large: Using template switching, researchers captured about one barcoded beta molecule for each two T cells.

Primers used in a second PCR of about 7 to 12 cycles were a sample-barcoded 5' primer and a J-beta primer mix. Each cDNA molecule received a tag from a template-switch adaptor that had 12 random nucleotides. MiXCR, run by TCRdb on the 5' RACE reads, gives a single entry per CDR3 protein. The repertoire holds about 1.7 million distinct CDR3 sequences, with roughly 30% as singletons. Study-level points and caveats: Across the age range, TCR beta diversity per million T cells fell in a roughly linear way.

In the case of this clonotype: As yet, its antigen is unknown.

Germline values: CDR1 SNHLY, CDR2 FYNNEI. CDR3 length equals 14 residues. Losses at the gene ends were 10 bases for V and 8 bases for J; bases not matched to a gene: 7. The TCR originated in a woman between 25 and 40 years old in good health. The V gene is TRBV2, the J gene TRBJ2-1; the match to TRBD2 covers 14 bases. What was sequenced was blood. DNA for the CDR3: TGTGCCACCGCGACTAGCGGGGGGGCCCATGAGCAGTTCTTC. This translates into CATATSGGAHEQFF.